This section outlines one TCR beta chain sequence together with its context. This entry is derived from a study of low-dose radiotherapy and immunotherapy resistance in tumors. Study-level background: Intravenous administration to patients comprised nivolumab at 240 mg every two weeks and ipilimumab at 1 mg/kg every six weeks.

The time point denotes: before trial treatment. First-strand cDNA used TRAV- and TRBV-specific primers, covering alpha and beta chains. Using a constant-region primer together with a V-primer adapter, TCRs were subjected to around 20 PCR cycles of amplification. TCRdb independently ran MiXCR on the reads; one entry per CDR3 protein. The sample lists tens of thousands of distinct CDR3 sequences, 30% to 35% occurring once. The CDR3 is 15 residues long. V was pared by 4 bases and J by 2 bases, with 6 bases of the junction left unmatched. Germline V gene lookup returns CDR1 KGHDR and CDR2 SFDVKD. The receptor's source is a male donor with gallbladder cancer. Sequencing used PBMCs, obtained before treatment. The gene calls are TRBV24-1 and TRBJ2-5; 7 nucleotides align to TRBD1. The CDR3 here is CATSDRDSDQETQYF. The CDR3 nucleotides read TGTGCCACCAGTGACCGGGACAGCGATCAAGAGACCCAGTACTTC.